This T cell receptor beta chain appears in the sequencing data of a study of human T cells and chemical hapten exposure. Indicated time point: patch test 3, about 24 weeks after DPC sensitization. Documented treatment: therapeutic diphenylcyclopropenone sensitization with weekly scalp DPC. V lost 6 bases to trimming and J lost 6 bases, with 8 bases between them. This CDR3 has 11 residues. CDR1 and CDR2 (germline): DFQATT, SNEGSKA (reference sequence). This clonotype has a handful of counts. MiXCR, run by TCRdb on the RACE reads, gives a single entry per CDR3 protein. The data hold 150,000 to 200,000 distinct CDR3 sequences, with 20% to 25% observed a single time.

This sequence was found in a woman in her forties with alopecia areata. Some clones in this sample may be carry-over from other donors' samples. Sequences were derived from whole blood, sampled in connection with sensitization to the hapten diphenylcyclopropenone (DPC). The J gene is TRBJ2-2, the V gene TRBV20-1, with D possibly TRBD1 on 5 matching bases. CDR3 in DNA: TGCAGTGCCAGGGCCCCCGGGGAGCTGTTTTTT. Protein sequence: CSARAPGELFF.